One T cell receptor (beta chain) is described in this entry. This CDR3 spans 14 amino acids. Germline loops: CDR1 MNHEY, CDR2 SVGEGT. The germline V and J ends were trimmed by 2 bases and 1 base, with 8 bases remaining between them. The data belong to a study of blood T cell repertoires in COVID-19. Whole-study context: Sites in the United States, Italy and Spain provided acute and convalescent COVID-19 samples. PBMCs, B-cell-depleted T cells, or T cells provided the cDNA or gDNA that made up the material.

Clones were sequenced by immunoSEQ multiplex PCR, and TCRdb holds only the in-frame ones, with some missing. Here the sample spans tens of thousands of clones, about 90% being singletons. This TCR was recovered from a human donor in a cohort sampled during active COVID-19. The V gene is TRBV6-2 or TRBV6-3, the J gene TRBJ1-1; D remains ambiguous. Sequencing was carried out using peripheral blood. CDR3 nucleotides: TGTGCCAGCAGTTACCTCGGGGAGAACACTGAAGCTTTCTTT. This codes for CASSYLGENTEAFF.